This TCR beta chain derives from a study of cytomegalovirus exposure and HLA in healthy donors. The germline gives CDR1 SGHNT, CDR2 YYREEE (reference sequence). With 0 bases removed from V and 5 bases from J, the gap between germline ends came to 6 bases. CDR3 length: 13 amino acids. General study findings and limits: At a 0.05 false discovery rate, a later analysis found approximately 17,000 TCR beta sequences to be associated with HLA alleles. Across donors, presence/absence analyses took sequencing depth to be roughly uniform.

The PCR ran on 60 Vbeta and 13 Jbeta primers. TCRdb keeps only in-frame clones here, not all; method: immunoSEQ multiplex PCR. Found here are 150,000 to 200,000 clones; the top ten clones hold 1% to 1.5%. A note on this clone: The target antigen is unknown.

Input material: PBMCs. The rearrangement links TRBV5-4 to TRBJ2-4; D remains unclear. The clonotype originates from a woman in her fifties or sixties in good health and CMV-seronegative. The CDR3 sequence: CASSLGGENIQYF. The CDR3 DNA sequence: TGTGCCAGCAGCTTGGGTGGAGAAAACATTCAGTACTTC.